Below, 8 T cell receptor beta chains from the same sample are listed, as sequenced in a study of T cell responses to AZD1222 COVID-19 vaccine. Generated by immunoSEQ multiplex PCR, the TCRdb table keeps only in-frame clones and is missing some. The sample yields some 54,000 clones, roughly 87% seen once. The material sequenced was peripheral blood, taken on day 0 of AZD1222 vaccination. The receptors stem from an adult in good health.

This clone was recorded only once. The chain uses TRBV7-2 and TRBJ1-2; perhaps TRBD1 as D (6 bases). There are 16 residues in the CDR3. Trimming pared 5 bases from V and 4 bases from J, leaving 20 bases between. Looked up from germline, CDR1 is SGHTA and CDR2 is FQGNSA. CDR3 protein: CASSPTSGQSGYGYTF. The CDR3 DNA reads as TGTGCCAGCAGCCCAACTTCAGGACAGTCGGGCTATGGCTACACCTTC. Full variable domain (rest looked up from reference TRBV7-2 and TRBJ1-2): GAGVSQSPSNKVTEKGKDVELRCDPISGHTALYWYRQSLGQGLEFLIYFQGNSAPDKSGLPSDRFSAERTGGSVSTLTIQRTQQEDSAVYLCASSPTSGQSGYGYTFGSGTRLTVV.

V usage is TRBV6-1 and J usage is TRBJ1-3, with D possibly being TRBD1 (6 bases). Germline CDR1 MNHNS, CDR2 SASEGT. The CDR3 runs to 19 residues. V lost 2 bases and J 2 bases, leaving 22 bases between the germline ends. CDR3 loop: CASSERTAAWDLAGNTIYF. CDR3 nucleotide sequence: TGTGCCAGCAGTGAACGGACAGCGGCTTGGGATTTGGCTGGAAACACCATATATTTT.

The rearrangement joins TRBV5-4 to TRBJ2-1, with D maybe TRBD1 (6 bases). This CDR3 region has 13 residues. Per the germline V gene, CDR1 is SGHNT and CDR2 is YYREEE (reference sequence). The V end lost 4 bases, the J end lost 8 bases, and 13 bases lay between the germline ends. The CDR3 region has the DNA TGTGCCAGCAGCCTCAAACAGGGCGATGAGCAGTTCTTC. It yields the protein CASSLKQGDEQFF. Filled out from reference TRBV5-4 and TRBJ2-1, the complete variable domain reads ETGVTQSPTHLIKTRGQQVTLRCSSQSGHNTVSWYQQALGQGPQFIFQYYREEENGRGNFPPRFSGLQFPNYSSELNVNALELDDSALYLCASSLKQGDEQFFGPGTRLTVL.

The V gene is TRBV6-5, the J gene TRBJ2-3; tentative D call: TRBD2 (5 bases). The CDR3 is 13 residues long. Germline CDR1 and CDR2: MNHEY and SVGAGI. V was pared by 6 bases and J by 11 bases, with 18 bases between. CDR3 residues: CASSPRPSEGQYF. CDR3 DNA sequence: TGTGCCAGCAGCCCCAGGCCCTCCGAGGGGCAGTATTTT.

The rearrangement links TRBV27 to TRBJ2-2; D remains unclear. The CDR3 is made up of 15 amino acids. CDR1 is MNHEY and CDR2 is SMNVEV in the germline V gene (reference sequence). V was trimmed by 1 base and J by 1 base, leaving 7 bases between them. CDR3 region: CASSLFPENTGELFF. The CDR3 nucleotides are TGTGCCAGCAGTTTATTTCCGGAGAACACCGGGGAGCTGTTTTTT.

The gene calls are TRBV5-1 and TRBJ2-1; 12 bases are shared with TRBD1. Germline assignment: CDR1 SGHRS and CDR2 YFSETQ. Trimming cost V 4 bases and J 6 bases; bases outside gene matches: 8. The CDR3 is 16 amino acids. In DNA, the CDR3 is TGCGCCAGCAGCCCCGGGACAGGGGGCGGTTTCAATGAGCAGTTCTTC. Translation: CASSPGTGGGFNEQFF.

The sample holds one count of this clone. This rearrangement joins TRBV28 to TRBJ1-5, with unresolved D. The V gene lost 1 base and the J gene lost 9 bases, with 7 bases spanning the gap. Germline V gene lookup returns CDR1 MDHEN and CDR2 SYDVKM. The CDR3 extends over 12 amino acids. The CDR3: CASSLYSPPQHF. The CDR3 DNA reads TGTGCCAGCAGTTTATATTCCCCGCCCCAGCATTTT.

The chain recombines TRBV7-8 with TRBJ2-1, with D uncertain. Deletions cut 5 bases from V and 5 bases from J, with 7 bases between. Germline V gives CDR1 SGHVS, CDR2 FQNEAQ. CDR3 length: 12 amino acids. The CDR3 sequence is CASSPLNNEQFF. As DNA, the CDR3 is TGTGCCAGCAGCCCCCTTAACAATGAGCAGTTCTTC. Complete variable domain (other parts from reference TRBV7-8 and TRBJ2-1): GAGVSQSPRYKVAKRGQDVALRCDPISGHVSLFWYQQALGQGPEFLTYFQNEAQLDKSGLPSDRFFAERPEGSVSTLKIQRTQQEDSAVYLCASSPLNNEQFFGPGTRLTVL.